This TCR beta chain was identified during a study of Ad26.COV2.S vaccination and SARS-CoV-2 variants. Study information: Vaccine-arm donor from the placebo-controlled COV1001 Ad26.COV2.S trial. Donor got 5x10^10 or 1x10^11 viral particles of Ad26.COV2.S. Study results and limitations: Measures of TCR breadth and depth may have fallen short of total T cell responses. Considerable breadth of spike-specific CD8+ and CD4+ T cell responses has reportedly been documented following vaccination.

Method: immunoSEQ multiplex PCR; TCRdb's copy keeps in-frame clones and lacks some. Of roughly 400,000 clones detected, about 90% appear once; the ten largest clones hold less than 4.5%. Treatment meaning: about 20 received Ad26.COV2.S at low or high dose, single or two shots; 5 received placebo; per-sample allocation not given. The samples were gathered on day 63 after the first injection of vaccine or placebo. About this clone itself: Its antigen is as yet unknown. One end of the junction does not line up with germline, which may come from a read error. Within the sample, other DNA sequences also encode this same CDR3.

Germline V gives CDR1 SGHRS, CDR2 YFSETQ. The CDR3 has 15 amino acids. The V and J genes are TRBV5-1 and TRBJ2-1; 13 nucleotides match TRBD2. This sample comprised peripheral blood, obtained in a trial of Ad26.COV2.S vaccine versus placebo. The sequence derives from a person aged 18-60 years who received the Ad26.COV2.S COVID-19 vaccine or a placebo. The chain's CDR3 is CASSLGLAGYNEQFF. CDR3 nucleotides: TGCGCCAGCAGTTTGGGACTAGCGGGATACAATGAGCAGTTCTTC.